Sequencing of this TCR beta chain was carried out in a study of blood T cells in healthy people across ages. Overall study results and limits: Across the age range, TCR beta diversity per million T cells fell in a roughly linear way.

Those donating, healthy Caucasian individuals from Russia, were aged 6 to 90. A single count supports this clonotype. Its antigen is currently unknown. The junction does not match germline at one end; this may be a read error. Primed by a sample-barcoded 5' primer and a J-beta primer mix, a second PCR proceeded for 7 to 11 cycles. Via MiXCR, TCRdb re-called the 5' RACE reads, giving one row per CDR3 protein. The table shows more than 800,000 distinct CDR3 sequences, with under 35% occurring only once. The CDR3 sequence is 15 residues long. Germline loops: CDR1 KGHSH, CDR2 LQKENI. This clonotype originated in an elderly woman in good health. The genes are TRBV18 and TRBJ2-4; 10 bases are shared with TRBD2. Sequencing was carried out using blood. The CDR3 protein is CASSPSGRATNIQYF. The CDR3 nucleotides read TGTGCCAGCTCCCCCAGCGGGAGGGCCACAAACATTCAGTACTTC. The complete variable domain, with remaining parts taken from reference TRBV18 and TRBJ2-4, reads NAGVMQNPRHLVRRRGQEARLRCSPMKGHSHVYWYRQLPEEGLKFMVYLQKENIIDESGMPKERFSAEFPKEGPSILRIQQVVRGDSAAYFCASSPSGRATNIQYFGAGTRLSVL.